This T cell receptor beta chain was sequenced for a study of cytomegalovirus exposure and HLA in healthy donors. Study findings and constraints: Later analysis showed TCR association rates varying by HLA locus, highest for DRB1 and lowest for HLA-C.

To note about this clone: Its antigen is currently unknown.

The PCR ran on 60 Vbeta and 13 Jbeta primers. Generated by immunoSEQ multiplex PCR, the TCRdb table keeps only in-frame clones and is missing some. The repertoire holds about 190,000 clones, around 77% seen once, with less than 2% in the top ten. Trimming removed 8 bases from V and 10 bases from J; junction bases left unmatched: 12. This CDR3 has 14 amino acids. Germline loops: CDR1 MNHNS, CDR2 SASEGT. Sample: PBMCs. The receptor comes from a woman under 30 in good health and CMV-seronegative. The rearrangement uses TRBV6-1 and TRBJ1-4; TRBD1 matches 8 bases. The CDR3 sequence is CASSLDRAIGKLFF. The CDR3 DNA reads as TGTGCCAGCTCCTTGGACAGGGCCATTGGAAAACTGTTTTTT.